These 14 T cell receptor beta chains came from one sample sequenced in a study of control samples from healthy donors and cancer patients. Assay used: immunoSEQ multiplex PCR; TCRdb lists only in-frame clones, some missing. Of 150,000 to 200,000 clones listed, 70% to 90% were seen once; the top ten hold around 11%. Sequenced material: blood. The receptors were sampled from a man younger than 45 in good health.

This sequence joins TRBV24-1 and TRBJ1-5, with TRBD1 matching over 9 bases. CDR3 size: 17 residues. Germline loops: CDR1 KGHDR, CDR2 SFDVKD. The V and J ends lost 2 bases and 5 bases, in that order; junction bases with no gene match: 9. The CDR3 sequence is CATSDSNDRGKDQPQHF. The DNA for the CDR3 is TGTGCCACCAGTGATTCCAACGACAGGGGGAAGGATCAGCCCCAGCATTTT.

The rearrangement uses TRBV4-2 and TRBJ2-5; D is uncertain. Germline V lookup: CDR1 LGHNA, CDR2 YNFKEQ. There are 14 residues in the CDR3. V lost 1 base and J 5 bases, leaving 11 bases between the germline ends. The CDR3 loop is CASSQGTLRETQYF. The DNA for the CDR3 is TGTGCCAGCAGCCAAGGGACCCTCCGCGAGACCCAGTACTTC.

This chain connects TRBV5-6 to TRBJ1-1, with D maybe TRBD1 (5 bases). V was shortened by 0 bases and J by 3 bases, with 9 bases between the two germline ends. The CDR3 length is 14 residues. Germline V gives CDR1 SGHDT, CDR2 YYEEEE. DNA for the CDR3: TGTGCCAGCAGCTTGGCTGGAGGGGACACTGAAGCTTTCTTT. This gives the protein CASSLAGGDTEAFF.

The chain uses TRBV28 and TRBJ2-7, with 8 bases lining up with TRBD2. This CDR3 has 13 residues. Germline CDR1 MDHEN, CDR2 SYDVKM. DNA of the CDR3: TGTGTGATAACTAGCGGAAGCTCCTACGAGCAGTACTTC. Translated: CVITSGSSYEQYF.

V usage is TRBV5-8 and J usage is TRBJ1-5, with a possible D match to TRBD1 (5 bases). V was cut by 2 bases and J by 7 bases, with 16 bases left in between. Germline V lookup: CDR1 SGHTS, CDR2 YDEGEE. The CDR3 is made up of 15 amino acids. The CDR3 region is CASSLFGTFGQPQHF. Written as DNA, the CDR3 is TGTGCCAGCAGCTTATTTGGGACCTTCGGGCAGCCCCAGCATTTT.

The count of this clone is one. In DNA, the CDR3 is TGTGCCAGCAGTTTTCGAGGGACACTCTACGAGCAGTACTTC. It encodes CASSFRGTLYEQYF. The chain has TRBV27 and TRBJ2-7; tentatively, D is TRBD1 (6 bases). CDR1 is MNHEY, CDR2 SMNVEV, per germline (reference sequence). The CDR3 is 14 amino acids. The V end lost 3 bases, the J end lost 3 bases, and 12 bases lay between the germline ends.

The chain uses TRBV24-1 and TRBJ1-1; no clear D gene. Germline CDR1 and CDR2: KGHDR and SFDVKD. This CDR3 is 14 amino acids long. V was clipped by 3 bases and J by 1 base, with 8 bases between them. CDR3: CATSDAGKNTEAFF. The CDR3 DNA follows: TGTGCCACCAGTGATGCCGGTAAGAACACTGAAGCTTTCTTT.

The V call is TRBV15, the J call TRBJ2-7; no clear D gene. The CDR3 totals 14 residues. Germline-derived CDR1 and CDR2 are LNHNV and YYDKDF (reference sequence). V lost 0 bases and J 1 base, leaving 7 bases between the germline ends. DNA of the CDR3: TGTGCCACCAGCAGAGATAGGAGTTCCTACGAGCAGTACTTC. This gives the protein CATSRDRSSYEQYF.

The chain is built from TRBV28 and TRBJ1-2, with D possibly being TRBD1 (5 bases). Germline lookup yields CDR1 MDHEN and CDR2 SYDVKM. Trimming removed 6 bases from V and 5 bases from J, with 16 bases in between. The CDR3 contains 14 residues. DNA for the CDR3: TGTGCCAGCAGCCACGAGGGGTCAGGGTATGGCTACACCTTC. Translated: CASSHEGSGYGYTF.

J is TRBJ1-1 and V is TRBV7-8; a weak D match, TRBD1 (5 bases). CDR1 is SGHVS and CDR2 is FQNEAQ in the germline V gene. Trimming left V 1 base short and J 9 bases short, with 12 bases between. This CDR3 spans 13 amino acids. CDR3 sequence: CASSLGRSGKAFF. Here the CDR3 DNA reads TGTGCCAGCAGCTTAGGCAGGTCAGGGAAAGCTTTCTTT.

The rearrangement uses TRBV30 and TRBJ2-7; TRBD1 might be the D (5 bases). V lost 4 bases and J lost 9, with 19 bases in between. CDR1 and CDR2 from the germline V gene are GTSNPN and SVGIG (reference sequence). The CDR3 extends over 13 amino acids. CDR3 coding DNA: TGTGCCTGGACAGTTTCAAAGGACACCGCGCAGTACTTC. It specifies CAWTVSKDTAQYF.

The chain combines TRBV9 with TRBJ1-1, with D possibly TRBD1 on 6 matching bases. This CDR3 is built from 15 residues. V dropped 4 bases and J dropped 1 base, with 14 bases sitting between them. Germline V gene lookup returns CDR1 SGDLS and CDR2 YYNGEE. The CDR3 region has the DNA TGTGCCAGCAGCCTTTTCCGGGGACAGAACACTGAAGCTTTCTTT. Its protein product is CASSLFRGQNTEAFF. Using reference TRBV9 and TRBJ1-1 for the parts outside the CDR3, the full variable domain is DSGVTQTPKHLITATGQRVTLRCSPRSGDLSVYWYQQSLDQGLQFLIQYYNGEERAKGNILERFSAQQFPDLHSELNLSSLELGDSALYFCASSLFRGQNTEAFFGQGTRLTVV.

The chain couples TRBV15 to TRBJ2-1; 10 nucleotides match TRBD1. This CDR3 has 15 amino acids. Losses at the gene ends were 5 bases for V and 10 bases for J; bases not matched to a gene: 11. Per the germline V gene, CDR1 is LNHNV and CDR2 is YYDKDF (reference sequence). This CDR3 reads CATSVRDRGAGEQFF. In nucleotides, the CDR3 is TGTGCCACCAGCGTCCGGGACAGGGGAGCCGGGGAGCAGTTCTTC.

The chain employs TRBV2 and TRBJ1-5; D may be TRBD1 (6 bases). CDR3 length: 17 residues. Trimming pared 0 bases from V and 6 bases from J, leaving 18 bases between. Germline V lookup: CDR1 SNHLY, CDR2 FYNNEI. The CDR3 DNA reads TGTGCCAGCAGTGAAGCCTTGGGGGGCGGGGGGAGTCAGCCCCAGCATTTT. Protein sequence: CASSEALGGGGSQPQHF. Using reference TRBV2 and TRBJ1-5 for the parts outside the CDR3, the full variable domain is EPEVTQTPSHQVTQMGQEVILRCVPISNHLYFYWYRQILGQKVEFLVSFYNNEISEKSEIFDDQFSVERPDGSNFTLKIRSTKLEDSAMYFCASSEALGGGGSQPQHFGDGTRLSIL.